Shown below are 14 T cell receptor beta chains from a single sample sequenced in a study of T-cell memory formation after mild COVID-19. TCRdb fed the 5' RACE reads into MiXCR, producing one record per CDR3 protein. The table has approximately 89,000 distinct CDR3 sequences, 20% to 25% seen once; the top ten hold 42%. The material sequenced was PBMCs or a T cell subset sorted from them (not recorded which). The receptor source for this set is a man aged 18 to 35 who had mild COVID-19 (a few samples of this study predate the infection). Cell type and time point are not known.

This clonotype was found a few times. The J gene is TRBJ2-7, the V gene TRBV5-5; TRBD1 might be the D (6 bases). The CDR3 sequence is 15 residues long. Germline CDR1 SGHKS, CDR2 YYEKEE (reference sequence). Trimming removed 0 bases at V and 0 bases at J, with 10 bases between. The CDR3 region is CASSLGDTSSYEQYV. CDR3 in DNA: TGTGCCAGCAGCTTGGGGGACACGAGCTCCTACGAGCAGTACGTC.

This clonotype was observed a few times. This chain links TRBV27 with TRBJ2-4; possibly TRBD1 or TRBD2 for D (5 bases each). V was shortened by 6 bases and J by 0 bases, with 12 bases between the two germline ends. CDR1 is MNHEY and CDR2 is SMNVEV in the germline V gene (reference sequence). The CDR3 totals 15 residues. CDR3 sequence: CASSVGPLAKNIQYF. The CDR3 nucleotides are TGTGCCAGCAGCGTGGGACCCCTAGCCAAAAACATTCAGTACTTC.

This clonotype was picked up a small number of times. The rearrangement joins TRBV20-1 to TRBJ2-7, with 7 bases identical to TRBD2. This CDR3 spans 14 amino acids. CDR1 is DFQATT and CDR2 is SNEGSKA in the germline V gene (reference sequence). The ends lost 8 bases at V and 2 bases at J; junction bases unmatched: 12. Here the CDR3 DNA reads TGCAGTACCGATGCGGGGGAAGCCCCCTACGAGCAGTACTTC. Its protein is CSTDAGEAPYEQYF.

This rearrangement joins TRBV5-6 to TRBJ2-7, with a tentative D call TRBD1 (5 bases). CDR1 and CDR2 (germline): SGHDT, YYEEEE. V lost 0 bases and J 3 bases, leaving 10 bases between the germline ends. This CDR3 has 14 residues. In DNA, the CDR3 is TGTGCCAGCAGCTTGGGACAGTCGCTCTACGAGCAGTACTTC. It specifies CASSLGQSLYEQYF.

This clonotype appeared many times. The chain uses TRBV6-4 and TRBJ1-1; tentatively, D is TRBD1 (5 bases). In germline, CDR1 is MRHNA, CDR2 SNTAGT. The CDR3 loop spans 16 amino acids. V was shortened by 3 bases and J by 6 bases, with 20 bases between the two germline ends. This CDR3 is CASSEGEGAGHAEAFF. Written as DNA, the CDR3 is TGTGCCAGCAGTGAAGGAGAAGGGGCCGGGCACGCTGAAGCTTTCTTT.

J is TRBJ2-1 and V is TRBV6-2 or TRBV6-3, with a tentative D call TRBD2 (5 bases). CDR3 length: 15 residues. V shed 2 bases and J shed 9 bases, with 17 bases lying between them. Germline V lookup: CDR1 MNHEY, CDR2 SVGEGT. CDR3 in amino acids: CASSYIAMDDTEQFF. In nucleotides, the CDR3 is TGTGCCAGCAGTTACATAGCGATGGACGACACTGAGCAGTTCTTC.

The chain combines TRBV19 with TRBJ2-7; 9 bases align to TRBD1. The germline V gene has CDR1 LNHDA and CDR2 SQIVND (reference sequence). V shed 6 bases, J shed 5 bases, and the junction held 8 bases outside the gene matches. CDR3 length: 14 residues. The CDR3 sequence: CASSRGTGKHEQYF. The CDR3 DNA follows: TGTGCCAGTAGCAGGGGGACAGGGAAGCACGAGCAGTACTTC. The full variable domain, with the rest looked up from reference TRBV19 and TRBJ2-7, is DGGITQSPKYLFRKEGQNVTLSCEQNLNHDAMYWYRQDPGQGLRLIYYSQIVNDFQKGDIAEGYSVSREKKESFPLTVTSAQKNPTAFYLCASSRGTGKHEQYFGPGTRLTVT.

This clonotype was found a few times. The chain couples TRBV12-3 or TRBV12-4 to TRBJ2-2; 10 bases agree with TRBD2. This CDR3 contains 16 residues. The junction had 5 bases not matched to a gene; V was cut back by 4 bases and J by 3 bases. The CDR3 here is CASSSPSGGDTGELFF. The CDR3 DNA reads TGTGCCAGCAGTTCCCCTAGCGGGGGAGACACCGGGGAGCTGTTTTTT.

The chain combines TRBV11-2 with TRBJ2-1; either TRBD1 or TRBD2 may fit D (5 bases each). V was pared by 5 bases and J by 10 bases, with 15 bases between. In germline, CDR1 is SGHAT, CDR2 FQNNGV. The CDR3 covers 13 residues. CDR3 region: CASSPGTPREQFF. CDR3 nucleotide sequence: TGTGCCAGCAGCCCGGGGACCCCCAGGGAGCAGTTCTTC.

The CDR3 sequence: CASSPEGAGTYNEQFF. DNA of the CDR3: TGTGCCAGCAGCCCCGAGGGAGCGGGGACTTACAATGAGCAGTTCTTC. The chain links TRBV7-2 to TRBJ2-1, with 7 nucleotides matching TRBD2. The V gene end was trimmed by 5 bases and the J gene end by 4 bases; junction bases not matched to a gene: 11. The CDR3 runs 16 residues. Per germline, CDR1 SGHTA and CDR2 FQGNSA.

This clonotype was recorded once. The V and J genes are TRBV9 and TRBJ1-6; 11 bases map to TRBD1. CDR3 size: 15 residues. Germline values: CDR1 SGDLS, CDR2 YYNGEE. V lost 0 bases, J lost 9 bases, and 2 bases stayed unmatched. CDR3 nucleotides: TGTGCCAGCAGCGTAGTGGGGACAGGGGGTTCACCCCTCCACTTT. Translating it yields CASSVVGTGGSPLHF.

This clonotype was picked up a small number of times. The chain links TRBV7-6 to TRBJ2-5; TRBD1 agrees at 10 bases. The V segment lost 2 bases and the J segment 1 base; nucleotides outside the gene matches: 16. The germline V gene encodes CDR1 SGHVS and CDR2 FNYEAQ. This CDR3 is built from 20 residues. CDR3 bases: TGTGCCAGCAGCTTAAATTGGCCGGGCCCCCGGGACAGGGGCCAAGAGACCCAGTACTTC. This sequence encodes CASSLNWPGPRDRGQETQYF.

This clonotype was detected a few times. This chain links TRBV12-3 or TRBV12-4 with TRBJ1-4, with D uncertain. The CDR3 loop spans 17 amino acids. The V end was cut by 5 bases, the J end by 5 bases, with 21 bases between. The CDR3 here is CASSQLGVLRRNEKLFF. CDR3 bases: TGTGCCAGCAGTCAACTTGGGGTCCTCAGGAGGAATGAAAAACTGTTTTTT.

This clonotype came up a few times. This chain connects TRBV11-2 to TRBJ2-7; TRBD2 aligns across 7 bases. Trimming at V came to 0 bases and at J to 0 bases, leaving 8 bases not matched to a gene. Germline loops: CDR1 SGHAT, CDR2 FQNNGV. There are 17 residues in the CDR3. CDR3 protein: CASSLEGLAEHSYEQYF. The CDR3 DNA reads as TGTGCCAGCAGCTTAGAAGGGCTAGCGGAACACTCCTACGAGCAGTACTTC.